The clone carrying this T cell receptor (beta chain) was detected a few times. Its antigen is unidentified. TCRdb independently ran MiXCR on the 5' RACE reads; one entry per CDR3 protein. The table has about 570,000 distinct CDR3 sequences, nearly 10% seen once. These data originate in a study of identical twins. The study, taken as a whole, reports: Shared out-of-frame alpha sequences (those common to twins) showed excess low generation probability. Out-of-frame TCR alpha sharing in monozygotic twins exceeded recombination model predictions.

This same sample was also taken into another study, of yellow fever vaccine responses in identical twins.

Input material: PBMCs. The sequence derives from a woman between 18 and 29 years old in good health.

The CDR3, as DNA: TGTGCCAGCAGCTTCAGGGCGTCTGGGGCCAACGTCCTGACTTTC. Translated, it gives CASSFRASGANVLTF. The chain employs TRBV7-2 and TRBJ2-6; maybe TRBD1 (5 bases). This CDR3 has 15 residues. The V gene's germline CDR1 is SGHTA and CDR2 FQGNSA. V was trimmed by 3 bases and J by 1 base, leaving 7 bases between them.